This T cell receptor beta chain was profiled in a study of cytomegalovirus exposure and HLA in healthy donors. Study background: Inside one of the first data releases sat about 85 million unique TCRs taken from HLA-typed donors. Study results and caveats: Cytomegalovirus association was assigned to more than 150 TCR beta chains. Immune exposure information available was restricted to CMV serostatus.

As concerns this clone: Antigen specificity is unknown.

The PCR had 60 Vbeta and 13 Jbeta primers. Libraries were prepared by immunoSEQ multiplex PCR; TCRdb keeps only in-frame clonotypes and omits some of them. The sample includes approximately 270,000 clones, approximately 80% seen only once; the top ten take 0.3%. V lost 0 bases, J lost 6 bases, and 13 bases lay in between. This CDR3 has 15 residues. The germline V gene encodes CDR1 SGHRS and CDR2 YFSETQ. The rearrangement uses TRBV5-1 and TRBJ1-5; unclear D gene. This TCR was recovered from a girl aged 2 to 9 in good health and CMV-seronegative. Sequenced: PBMCs. This chain's CDR3 is CASSLVGGVGQPQHF. Here the CDR3 DNA reads TGCGCCAGCAGCTTGGTAGGCGGGGTAGGTCAGCCCCAGCATTTT. The full variable domain, rest sourced from reference TRBV5-1 and TRBJ1-5, is KAGVTQTPRYLIKTRGQQVTLSCSPISGHRSVSWYQQTPGQGLQFLFEYFSETQRNKGNFPGRFSGRQFSNSRSEMNVSTLELGDSALYLCASSLVGGVGQPQHFGDGTRLSIL.